Listed here are 24 T cell receptor beta chains from one sample, sequenced in a study of CD8 T cells in ankylosing spondylitis. TCRdb re-analysed the 5' RACE reads in MiXCR, keeping a single row per CDR3 protein. The data show roughly 40,000 distinct CDR3 sequences, 2.7% seen once. Sequences were obtained from blood, either unsorted or a sorted T cell fraction (not recorded which). The receptors shown here come from a male donor with ankylosing spondylitis or in good health (not recorded which).

This clonotype has a count of ten or more. The chain is built from TRBV9 and TRBJ2-1; TRBD2 matches at 11 bases. The germline CDR1 and CDR2 sequences are SGDLS and YYNGEE. V was pared by 2 bases and J by 4 bases, with 8 bases of the junction left unmatched. This CDR3 spans 17 amino acids. Written as DNA, the CDR3 is TGTGCCAGCAGCGTCCTAGCTAGCGGGAGGACGTACAATGAGCAGTTCTTC. Translated, it gives CASSVLASGRTYNEQFF.

This clonotype appeared many times. The V call is TRBV9, the J call TRBJ1-2, with a weak D call TRBD1 (5 bases). The CDR3 is made up of 14 amino acids. The germline V gene has CDR1 SGDLS and CDR2 YYNGEE. V lost 1 base to trimming and J lost 4 bases, with 11 bases between them. CDR3 loop: CASSVSRDGYGYTF. The DNA for the CDR3 is TGTGCCAGCAGCGTATCCCGGGACGGCTATGGCTACACCTTC.

This clonotype has a count of ten or more. The V call is TRBV9, the J call TRBJ2-1; 7 bases line up with TRBD2. The CDR3 length is 17 residues. Looked up from germline, CDR1 is SGDLS and CDR2 is YYNGEE. Germline trimming cut 0 bases from V and 3 bases from J; bases unmatched to any gene: 9. CDR3 sequence (DNA): TGTGCCAGCAGCGTAGCTACGGGAGGAGCGGGCTACAATGAGCAGTTCTTC. Translation: CASSVATGGAGYNEQFF. Full variable domain (outside the CDR3, taken from reference TRBV9 and TRBJ2-1): DSGVTQTPKHLITATGQRVTLRCSPRSGDLSVYWYQQSLDQGLQFLIQYYNGEERAKGNILERFSAQQFPDLHSELNLSSLELGDSALYFCASSVATGGAGYNEQFFGPGTRLTVL.

This clonotype showed up just a few times. The J gene is TRBJ2-7, the V gene TRBV9, with TRBD2 matching 9 bases. CDR3 length: 16 amino acids. J lost 6 bases, V lost 4 bases, and 14 bases had no gene match. Germline assignment: CDR1 SGDLS and CDR2 YYNGEE. The CDR3 bases are TGTGCCAGCAGCCCCCTCTCGGGCAATAGCGGGAGCGAGCAGTACTTC. Translating it yields CASSPLSGNSGSEQYF.

Many counts were recorded for this clonotype. The chain combines TRBV9 with TRBJ2-6; perhaps D is TRBD1 or TRBD2 (7 bases each). This CDR3 contains 18 residues. The germline V gene encodes CDR1 SGDLS and CDR2 YYNGEE. V was pared by 4 bases and J by 3 bases, with 20 bases between. Written as DNA, the CDR3 is TGTGCCAGCAGCTCTCAGGGGGGGGGAAGTTTTGGGGCCAACGTCCTGACTTTC. This sequence encodes CASSSQGGGSFGANVLTF.

This clonotype was seen many times. The V gene is TRBV9, the J gene TRBJ2-1, with 11 bases fitting TRBD2. Germline V gene data show CDR1 as SGDLS and CDR2 as YYNGEE. The CDR3 is 17 residues long. V lost 0 bases and J lost 7; bases outside the gene matches: 9. CDR3 region: CASSVGLAGGFGNEQFF. The CDR3 DNA reads as TGTGCCAGCAGCGTAGGTTTAGCGGGGGGGTTTGGAAATGAGCAGTTCTTC.

This clonotype was counted ten times or more. The V call is TRBV9, the J call TRBJ2-1, with 7 bases matching TRBD2. Germline V gene sequence: CDR1 SGDLS, CDR2 YYNGEE. V was clipped by 2 bases and J by 10 bases; unmatched bases: 12. This CDR3 spans 15 amino acids. For the CDR3, the DNA is TGTGCCAGCAGCGTTTCGGGGGGAGTAAGTTGGGAGCAGTTCTTC. Protein product: CASSVSGGVSWEQFF.

Ten or more counts support this clonotype. The chain couples TRBV9 to TRBJ2-1; the match to TRBD2 covers 9 bases. The V and J ends lost 0 bases and 10 bases, in that order; junction bases with no gene match: 11. This CDR3 comprises 16 residues. CDR1 is SGDLS, CDR2 YYNGEE, per germline. The CDR3 coding sequence is TGTGCCAGCAGCGTAGCTATAGCGGGAGCCCGGGGGGAGCAGTTCTTC. It codes for CASSVAIAGARGEQFF. The full variable domain, its missing parts supplied by reference TRBV9 and TRBJ2-1, is DSGVTQTPKHLITATGQRVTLRCSPRSGDLSVYWYQQSLDQGLQFLIQYYNGEERAKGNILERFSAQQFPDLHSELNLSSLELGDSALYFCASSVAIAGARGEQFFGPGTRLTVL.

The sample holds many counts of this clonotype. The V and J genes are TRBV9 and TRBJ1-1; 7 bases map to TRBD1. V gave up 4 bases and J gave up 5 bases; unmatched junction bases: 11. Germline-derived CDR1 and CDR2 are SGDLS and YYNGEE. The CDR3 is 15 amino acids. The CDR3 protein is CASSPRDSWWTEAFF. For the CDR3, the DNA is TGTGCCAGCAGCCCCCGGGACAGCTGGTGGACTGAAGCTTTCTTT.

This clonotype was detected only a few times. J is TRBJ1-3 and V is TRBV9; TRBD1 matches at 7 bases. The germline V gene encodes CDR1 SGDLS and CDR2 YYNGEE. CDR3 size: 17 residues. J gave up 2 bases and V 3 bases, and 11 bases lay outside the gene matches. CDR3 coding DNA: TGTGCCAGCAGCGCAGGGACAGTCAAAGCGCCTGGAAACACCATATATTTT. This gives the protein CASSAGTVKAPGNTIYF.

The CDR3 sequence: CASSVTLQGTTDTQYF. DNA for the CDR3: TGTGCCAGCAGCGTAACGTTACAGGGGACCACGGATACGCAGTATTTT. The chain links TRBV9 to TRBJ2-3; 7 positions agree with TRBD1. The V segment lost 1 base and the J segment 6 bases; nucleotides outside the gene matches: 11. This CDR3 has 16 amino acids. Germline V gene sequence: CDR1 SGDLS, CDR2 YYNGEE. Full variable domain (missing parts from reference TRBV9 and TRBJ2-3): DSGVTQTPKHLITATGQRVTLRCSPRSGDLSVYWYQQSLDQGLQFLIQYYNGEERAKGNILERFSAQQFPDLHSELNLSSLELGDSALYFCASSVTLQGTTDTQYFGPGTRLTVL.

This clonotype was seen ten or more times. V usage is TRBV9 and J usage is TRBJ2-1; D might be TRBD1 or TRBD2, each matching 5 bases. Germline values: CDR1 SGDLS, CDR2 YYNGEE. V lost 8 bases and J lost 2, with 14 bases in between. The CDR3 sequence is 14 residues long. The CDR3, as DNA: TGTGCCAGTGCTTTTATGGGGGCCTACAATGAGCAGTTCTTC. Residues: CASAFMGAYNEQFF.

This clonotype was recorded many times. This chain links TRBV24-1 with TRBJ2-7, with D possibly matching TRBD1 (5 bases). Germline V gene sequence: CDR1 KGHDR, CDR2 SFDVKD. The CDR3 extends over 13 amino acids. The ends were cut back, 4 bases at V and 7 bases at J, with 13 bases in the middle. CDR3 bases: TGTGCCACCAGTGAGGGCAGGGTGTCAGAGCAGTACTTC. Translated, it gives CATSEGRVSEQYF.

The table lists this clonotype with many counts. The chain employs TRBV9 and TRBJ2-3; D is ambiguous. Germline values: CDR1 SGDLS, CDR2 YYNGEE. The V and J ends lost 0 bases and 1 base respectively, with 6 bases between them. This CDR3 region has 14 residues. The CDR3: CASSVATGTDTQYF. As DNA, the CDR3 is TGTGCCAGCAGCGTAGCTACGGGCACAGATACGCAGTATTTT.

This clonotype was seen at least ten times. The chain has TRBV9 and TRBJ2-5; 12 bases are shared with TRBD2. CDR3 length: 18 amino acids. V lost 3 bases, J lost 5 bases, and 14 bases stayed unmatched. Germline CDR1 is SGDLS and CDR2 is YYNGEE. This CDR3 is CASSGRPWTSGTIETQYF. The CDR3 nucleotides are TGTGCCAGCAGCGGACGACCTTGGACTAGCGGGACAATCGAGACCCAGTACTTC.

This sequence joins TRBV9 and TRBJ2-7, with TRBD2 matching 8 bases. This CDR3 is 14 amino acids long. The J segment lost 2 bases and the V segment lost 6 bases, leaving 7 bases of the junction unmatched. From germline, CDR1 is SGDLS and CDR2 YYNGEE. In DNA, the CDR3 is TGTGCCAGCAACCCGGGGGGGGGCCCCTACGAGCAGTACTTC. This codes for CASNPGGGPYEQYF.

The sample holds many counts of this clonotype. The chain has TRBV21-1 and TRBJ1-1. TRBV21-1 is a listed pseudogene. The CDR3 loop spans 15 amino acids. CDR3 amino acids: CASSKVGGANTEAFF. CDR3 coding DNA: TGTGCCAGCAGCAAAGTTGGCGGTGCGAACACTGAAGCTTTCTTT.

This clonotype was seen many times. The rearrangement joins TRBV9 to TRBJ1-6, with D possibly TRBD1 on 5 matching bases. The CDR3 loop spans 13 amino acids. V lost 3 bases to trimming and J lost 10 bases, with 11 bases between them. In germline, CDR1 is SGDLS, CDR2 YYNGEE. This CDR3 is CASSGEGRSPLHF. The CDR3 DNA reads TGTGCCAGCAGCGGCGAGGGGAGGTCACCCCTCCACTTT.

There are many counts of this clonotype. The CDR3, as DNA: TGTGCCAGCAGCGGCAGCGGACAGGTCTCCTACAATGAGCAGTTCTTC. Translation: CASSGSGQVSYNEQFF. V and J are TRBV9 and TRBJ2-1; TRBD1 matches at 7 bases. The germline V gene has CDR1 SGDLS and CDR2 YYNGEE. CDR3 length equals 16 residues. Germline trimming cut 3 bases from V and 0 bases from J; bases unmatched to any gene: 6.

Ten or more counts support this clonotype. The chain is built from TRBV9 and TRBJ2-3; D not certain. The V gene's germline CDR1 is SGDLS and CDR2 YYNGEE. The V end was cut by 1 base, the J end by 1 base, with 10 bases between. The length of the CDR3 is 15 residues. CDR3 DNA: TGTGCCAGCAGCGTAATACCTGCTGGCACAGATACGCAGTATTTT. Amino acids: CASSVIPAGTDTQYF.

This clonotype came up many times. The chain combines TRBV9 with TRBJ1-4, with D tentatively TRBD1 (5 bases). Trimming shortened V by 0 bases and J by 0 bases, and 6 bases separated the two germline ends. CDR3 size: 15 residues. Germline V gene lookup returns CDR1 SGDLS and CDR2 YYNGEE. CDR3 sequence (DNA): TGTGCCAGCAGCGTAGAGGGGACAACTAATGAAAAACTGTTTTTT. Amino acid sequence: CASSVEGTTNEKLFF.

This clonotype came up many times. J is TRBJ2-5 and V is TRBV9; TRBD1 or TRBD2 may be the D gene (5 bases each). V lost 3 bases to trimming and J lost 5 bases, with 20 bases between them. This CDR3 region has 16 residues. Per germline, CDR1 SGDLS and CDR2 YYNGEE. The CDR3 bases are TGTGCCAGCAGCGCACTCCGTCCGGGACCCGGGGAGACCCAGTACTTC. Its translation: CASSALRPGPGETQYF. Drawing the rest from reference TRBV9 and TRBJ2-5, the complete variable domain is DSGVTQTPKHLITATGQRVTLRCSPRSGDLSVYWYQQSLDQGLQFLIQYYNGEERAKGNILERFSAQQFPDLHSELNLSSLELGDSALYFCASSALRPGPGETQYFGPGTRLLVL.

Many counts were recorded for this clonotype. V is TRBV9 and J is TRBJ2-1; 13 nucleotides agree with TRBD2. With V trimmed by 4 bases and J by 5 bases, 6 bases remained unmatched. Germline V gene data show CDR1 as SGDLS and CDR2 as YYNGEE. CDR3 length: 16 amino acids. CDR3 amino acids: CASSTRTSGSHNEQFF. The CDR3 bases are TGTGCCAGCAGCACACGGACTAGCGGGAGCCACAATGAGCAGTTCTTC.

This clonotype was found many times. A read error may account for a junction end that differs from germline. The chain combines TRBV23-1 with TRBJ2-7; D not certain. TRBV23-1 is reported as an ORF; its role is uncertain. CDR3 length: 13 amino acids. CDR3 amino acids: CASSHLQYYEQYF. In DNA, the CDR3 is TGCGCCAGTAGTCATCTCCAGTATTACGAGCAGTACTTC.